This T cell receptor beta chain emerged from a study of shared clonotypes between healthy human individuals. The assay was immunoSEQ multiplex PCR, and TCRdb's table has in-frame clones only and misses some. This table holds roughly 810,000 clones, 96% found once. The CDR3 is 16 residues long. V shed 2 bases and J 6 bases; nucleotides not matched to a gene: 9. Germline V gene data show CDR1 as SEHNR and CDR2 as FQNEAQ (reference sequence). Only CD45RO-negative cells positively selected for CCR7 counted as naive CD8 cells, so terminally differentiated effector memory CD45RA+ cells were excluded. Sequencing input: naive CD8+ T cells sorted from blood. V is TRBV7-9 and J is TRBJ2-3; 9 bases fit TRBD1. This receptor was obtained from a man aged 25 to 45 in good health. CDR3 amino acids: CASSLLGQGPPDTQYF. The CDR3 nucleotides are TGTGCCAGCAGCTTATTGGGACAGGGCCCCCCCGATACGCAGTATTTT.